This TCR beta chain was sequenced in a study of T cell responses to AZD1222 COVID-19 vaccine. Notes on the study in general: Nearly half of spike-specific TCRs reportedly target unmutated variant regions. Most donors were white British, females outnumbered males, and clonal diversity was possibly underestimated. Baseline seropositivity occurred in only a handful of AZD1222 recipients. With two AZD1222 doses given, Spike-specific TCR breadth and depth both rose.

V was trimmed by 1 base and J by 4 bases, leaving 11 bases between them. The CDR3 consists of 14 residues. Germline lookup yields CDR1 GTSNPN and CDR2 SVGIG (reference sequence). A note on this clone: Its antigen is not known.

Measured with immunoSEQ multiplex PCR; TCRdb has only the in-frame clones, and not every one. The top ten hold 3.5% to 5% of the sample, which has roughly 110,000 clones, around 87% seen once. This TCR derives from an adult in good health. The rearrangement joins TRBV30 to TRBJ1-3; tentative D call: TRBD1 (5 bases). Sample: peripheral blood, taken on day 0 of AZD1222 vaccination. The DNA for the CDR3 is TGTGCCTGGAGTGGGGCAGGGCTAGGAAACACCATATATTTT. Protein: CAWSGAGLGNTIYF.